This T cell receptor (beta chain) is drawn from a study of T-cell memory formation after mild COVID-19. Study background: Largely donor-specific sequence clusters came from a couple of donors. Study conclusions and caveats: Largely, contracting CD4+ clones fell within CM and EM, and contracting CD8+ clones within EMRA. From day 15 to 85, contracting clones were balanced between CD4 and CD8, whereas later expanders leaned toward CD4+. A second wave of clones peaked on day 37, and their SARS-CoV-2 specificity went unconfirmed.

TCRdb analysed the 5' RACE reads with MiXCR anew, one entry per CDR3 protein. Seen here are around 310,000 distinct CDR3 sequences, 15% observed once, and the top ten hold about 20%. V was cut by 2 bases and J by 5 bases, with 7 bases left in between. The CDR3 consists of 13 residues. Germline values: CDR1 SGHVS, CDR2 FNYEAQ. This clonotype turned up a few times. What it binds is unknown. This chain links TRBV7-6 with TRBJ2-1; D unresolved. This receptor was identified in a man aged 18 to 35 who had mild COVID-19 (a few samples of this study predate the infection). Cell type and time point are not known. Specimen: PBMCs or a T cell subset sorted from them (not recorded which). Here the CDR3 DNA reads TGTGCCAGCAGCTTAATACCCAACAATGAGCAGTTCTTC. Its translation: CASSLIPNNEQFF.